This T cell receptor beta chain originates from a study of identical twins. Details on this clonotype: Its antigen is currently unknown.

Trimming took off 4 bases at V and 2 bases at J, with 16 bases between the two ends. CDR1 is ENHRY, CDR2 SYGVKD, per germline. The CDR3 has 16 amino acids. Overall study results and limits: Cord blood beta clonotypes present at high abundance carried fewer insertions; no such pattern appeared in memory repertoires.

TCRdb itself ran the 5' RACE reads through MiXCR, one entry per CDR3 protein. Among fewer than 800,000 distinct CDR3 sequences listed, about 7.6% were seen once. The sample was also linked to a second study, of yellow fever vaccine responses in identical twins. As that study records: As reported, the vaccine T cell response of twins seemed partly convergent and partly personalized.

The origin of this receptor is a woman between 18 and 29 years old in good health. The sequencing sample was made of PBMCs. The chain is built from TRBV10-3 and TRBJ2-3; no clear D. The CDR3 loop reads CAISAPDMDATDTQYF. The CDR3 DNA reads TGTGCCATCAGTGCACCAGATATGGACGCCACAGATACGCAGTATTTT.